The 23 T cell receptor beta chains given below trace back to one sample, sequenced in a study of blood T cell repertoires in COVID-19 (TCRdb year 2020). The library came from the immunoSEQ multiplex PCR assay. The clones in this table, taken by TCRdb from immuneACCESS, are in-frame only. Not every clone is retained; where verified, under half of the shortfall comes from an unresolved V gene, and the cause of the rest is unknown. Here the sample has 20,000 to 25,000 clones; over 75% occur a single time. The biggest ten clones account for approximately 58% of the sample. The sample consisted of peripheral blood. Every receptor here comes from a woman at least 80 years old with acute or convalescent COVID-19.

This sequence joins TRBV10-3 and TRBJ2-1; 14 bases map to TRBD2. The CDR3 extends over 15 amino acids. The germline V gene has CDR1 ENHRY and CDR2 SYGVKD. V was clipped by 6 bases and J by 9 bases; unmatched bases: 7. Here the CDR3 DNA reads TGTGCCATCAGGGGACTAGCGGGAGAAGCGACTGAGCAGTTCTTC. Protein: CAIRGLAGEATEQFF.

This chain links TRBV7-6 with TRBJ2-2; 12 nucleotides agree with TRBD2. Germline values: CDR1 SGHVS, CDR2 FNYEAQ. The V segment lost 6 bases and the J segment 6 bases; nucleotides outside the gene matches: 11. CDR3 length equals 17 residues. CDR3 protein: CASSWTSGTGGAGELFF. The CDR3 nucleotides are TGTGCCAGCAGTTGGACTAGCGGGACGGGGGGCGCCGGGGAGCTGTTTTTT.

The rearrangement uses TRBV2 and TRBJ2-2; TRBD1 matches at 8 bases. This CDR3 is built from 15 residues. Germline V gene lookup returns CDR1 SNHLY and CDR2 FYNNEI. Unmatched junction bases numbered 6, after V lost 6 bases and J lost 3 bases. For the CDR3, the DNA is TGTGCCAGCAGATCCGGGACAGGACACACCGGGGAGCTGTTTTTT. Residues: CASRSGTGHTGELFF.

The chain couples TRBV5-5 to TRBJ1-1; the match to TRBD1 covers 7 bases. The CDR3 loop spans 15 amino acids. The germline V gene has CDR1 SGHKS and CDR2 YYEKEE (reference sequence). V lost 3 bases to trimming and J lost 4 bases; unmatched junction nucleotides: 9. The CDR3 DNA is TGTGCCAGCAGCTACTCGACAGGGATGGCCACTGAAGCTTTCTTT. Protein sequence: CASSYSTGMATEAFF.

Here the CDR3 DNA reads TGTGCCAGCAGTTTAGGCCAGTCCCAGCATTTT. This sequence encodes CASSLGQSQHF. The V and J genes are TRBV12-3 or TRBV12-4 and TRBJ1-5; D remains ambiguous. The CDR3 sequence is 11 residues long. V was shortened by 1 base and J by 11 bases, with 6 bases between the two germline ends.

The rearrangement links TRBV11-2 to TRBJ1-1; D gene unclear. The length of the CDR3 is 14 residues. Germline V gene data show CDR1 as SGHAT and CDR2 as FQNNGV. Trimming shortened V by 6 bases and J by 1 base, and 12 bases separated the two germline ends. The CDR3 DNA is TGTGCCAGCAGGTCGGTGATTGGGAACACTGAAGCTTTCTTT. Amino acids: CASRSVIGNTEAFF.

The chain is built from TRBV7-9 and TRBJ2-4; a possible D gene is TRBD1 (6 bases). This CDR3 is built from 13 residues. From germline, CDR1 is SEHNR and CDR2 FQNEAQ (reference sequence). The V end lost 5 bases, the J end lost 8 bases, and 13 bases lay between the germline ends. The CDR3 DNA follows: TGTGCCAGCAGCGGGACATTGGGGGACATTCAGTACTTC. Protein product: CASSGTLGDIQYF. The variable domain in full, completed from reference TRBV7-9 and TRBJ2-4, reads DTGVSQNPRHKITKRGQNVTFRCDPISEHNRLYWYRQTLGQGPEFLTYFQNEAQLEKSRLLSDRFSAERPKGSFSTLEIQRTEQGDSAMYLCASSGTLGDIQYFGAGTRLSVL.

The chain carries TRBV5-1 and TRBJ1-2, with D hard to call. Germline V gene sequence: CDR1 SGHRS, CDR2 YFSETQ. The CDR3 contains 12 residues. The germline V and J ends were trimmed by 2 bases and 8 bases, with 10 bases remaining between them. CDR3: CASSLSSEGYTF. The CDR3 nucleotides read TGCGCCAGCAGCTTAAGTAGTGAGGGCTACACCTTC.

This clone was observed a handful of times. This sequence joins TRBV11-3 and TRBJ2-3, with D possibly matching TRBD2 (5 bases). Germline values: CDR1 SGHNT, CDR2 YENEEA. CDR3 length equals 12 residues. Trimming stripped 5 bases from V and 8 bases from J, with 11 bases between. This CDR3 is CASSKEGGTQYF. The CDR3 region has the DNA TGTGCCAGCAGCAAAGAAGGAGGTACGCAGTATTTT. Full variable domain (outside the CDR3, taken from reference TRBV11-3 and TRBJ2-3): EAGVVQSPRYKIIEKKQPVAFWCNPISGHNTLYWYLQNLGQGPELLIRYENEEAVDDSQLPKDRFSAERLKGVDSTLKIQPAELGDSAVYLCASSKEGGTQYFGPGTRLTVL.

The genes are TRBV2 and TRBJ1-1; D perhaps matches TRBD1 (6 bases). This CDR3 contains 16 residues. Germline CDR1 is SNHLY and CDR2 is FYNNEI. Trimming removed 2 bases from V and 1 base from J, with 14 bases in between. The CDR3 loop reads CASSELGAQANTEAFF. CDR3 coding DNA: TGTGCCAGCAGTGAATTGGGGGCACAGGCGAACACTGAAGCTTTCTTT.

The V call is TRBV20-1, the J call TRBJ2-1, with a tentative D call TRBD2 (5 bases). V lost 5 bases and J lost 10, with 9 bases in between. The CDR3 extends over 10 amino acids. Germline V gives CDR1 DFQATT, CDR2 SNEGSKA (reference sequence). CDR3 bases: TGCAGTGCTGCTCGGGGAGAGCAGTTCTTC. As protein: CSAARGEQFF.

The CDR3 DNA reads TGCGCCAGCAGCCTCGATACTAGGGTCACTGAAGCTTTCTTT. Amino acid sequence: CASSLDTRVTEAFF. V usage is TRBV5-1 and J usage is TRBJ1-1; the D is unclear. V gave up 4 bases and J gave up 4 bases, with 14 bases separating them. The germline V gene encodes CDR1 SGHRS and CDR2 YFSETQ. The CDR3 consists of 14 residues.

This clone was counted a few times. This CDR3 reads CASSSSNTAQPQHF. The CDR3 nucleotides read TGTGCCAGCAGCTCTTCTAACACAGCTCAGCCCCAGCATTTT. The V gene is TRBV7-9, the J gene TRBJ1-5; D not certain. The CDR3 extends over 14 amino acids. Germline loops: CDR1 SEHNR, CDR2 FQNEAQ (reference sequence). Trimming left V 4 bases short and J 6 bases short, with 13 bases between.

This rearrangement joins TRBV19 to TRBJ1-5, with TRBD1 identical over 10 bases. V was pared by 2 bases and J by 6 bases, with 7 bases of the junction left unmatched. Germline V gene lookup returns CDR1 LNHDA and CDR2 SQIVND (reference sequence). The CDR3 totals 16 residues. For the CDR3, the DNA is TGTGCCAGTAGTATAAGGACAGGGGGGACCACTCAGCCCCAGCATTTT. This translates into CASSIRTGGTTQPQHF. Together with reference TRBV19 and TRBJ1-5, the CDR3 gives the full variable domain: DGGITQSPKYLFRKEGQNVTLSCEQNLNHDAMYWYRQDPGQGLRLIYYSQIVNDFQKGDIAEGYSVSREKKESFPLTVTSAQKNPTAFYLCASSIRTGGTTQPQHFGDGTRLSIL.

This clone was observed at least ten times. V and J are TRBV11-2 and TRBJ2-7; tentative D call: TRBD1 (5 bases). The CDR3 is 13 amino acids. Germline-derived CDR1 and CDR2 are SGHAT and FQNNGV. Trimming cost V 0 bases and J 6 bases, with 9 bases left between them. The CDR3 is CASSLERQSEQYF. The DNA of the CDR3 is TGTGCCAGCAGCTTAGAGAGACAGTCCGAGCAGTACTTC.

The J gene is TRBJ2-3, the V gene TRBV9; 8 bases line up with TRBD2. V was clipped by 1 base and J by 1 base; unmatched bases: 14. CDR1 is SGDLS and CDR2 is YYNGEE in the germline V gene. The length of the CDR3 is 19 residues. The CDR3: CASSVTLAGGSLGTDTQYF. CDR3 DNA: TGTGCCAGCAGCGTAACCCTCGCGGGGGGATCATTAGGCACAGATACGCAGTATTTT.

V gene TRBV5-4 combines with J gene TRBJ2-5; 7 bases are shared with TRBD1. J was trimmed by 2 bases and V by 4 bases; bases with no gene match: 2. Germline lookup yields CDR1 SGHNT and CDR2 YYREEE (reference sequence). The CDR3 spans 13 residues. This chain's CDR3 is CASSLRGQETQYF. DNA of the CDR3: TGTGCCAGCAGCCTCAGGGGGCAAGAGACCCAGTACTTC.

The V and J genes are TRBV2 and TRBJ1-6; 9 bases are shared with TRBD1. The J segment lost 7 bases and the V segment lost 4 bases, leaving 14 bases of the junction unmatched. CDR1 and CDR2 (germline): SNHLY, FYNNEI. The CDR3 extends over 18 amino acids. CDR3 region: CASSGNLGQGNKNSPLHF. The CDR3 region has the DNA TGTGCCAGCAGTGGTAACCTGGGACAGGGAAATAAGAATTCACCCCTCCACTTT.

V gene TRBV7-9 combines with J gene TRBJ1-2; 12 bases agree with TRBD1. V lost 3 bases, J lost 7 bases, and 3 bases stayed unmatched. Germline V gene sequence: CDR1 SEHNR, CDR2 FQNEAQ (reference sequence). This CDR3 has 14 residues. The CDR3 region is CASSFGTGGFGYTF. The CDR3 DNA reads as TGTGCCAGCAGCTTTGGGACAGGGGGCTTTGGCTACACCTTC.

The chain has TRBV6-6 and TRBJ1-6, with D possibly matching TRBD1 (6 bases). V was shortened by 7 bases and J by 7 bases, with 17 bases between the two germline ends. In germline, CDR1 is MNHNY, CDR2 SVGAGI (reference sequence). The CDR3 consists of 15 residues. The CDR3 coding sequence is TGTGCCAGCACCGAGGTAGGGCAGGGGAATTCACCCCTCCACTTT. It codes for CASTEVGQGNSPLHF.

For the CDR3, the DNA is TGCGCCAGCAGCTGGACTAGCGGGTTGAGCTCCTACGAGCAGTACTTC. Protein: CASSWTSGLSSYEQYF. The chain links TRBV5-1 to TRBJ2-7; TRBD2 matches at 11 bases. This CDR3 comprises 16 residues. In germline, CDR1 is SGHRS, CDR2 YFSETQ. J gave up 0 bases and V 3 bases, and 5 bases lay outside the gene matches. The complete variable domain, with remaining parts taken from reference TRBV5-1 and TRBJ2-7, reads KAGVTQTPRYLIKTRGQQVTLSCSPISGHRSVSWYQQTPGQGLQFLFEYFSETQRNKGNFPGRFSGRQFSNSRSEMNVSTLELGDSALYLCASSWTSGLSSYEQYFGPGTRLTVT.

CDR3 residues: CASSPMTGDFYGYTF. DNA for the CDR3: TGTGCCAGCAGTCCGATGACGGGGGACTTCTATGGCTACACCTTC. The chain couples TRBV2 to TRBJ1-2, with D maybe TRBD1 (5 bases). V lost 5 bases, J lost 4 bases, and 17 bases lay in between. The CDR3 loop spans 15 amino acids. Per germline, CDR1 SNHLY and CDR2 FYNNEI.

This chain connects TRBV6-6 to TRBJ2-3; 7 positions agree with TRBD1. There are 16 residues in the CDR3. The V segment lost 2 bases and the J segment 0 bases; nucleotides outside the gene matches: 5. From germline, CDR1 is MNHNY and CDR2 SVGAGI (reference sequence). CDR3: CASSYATGRSTDTQYF. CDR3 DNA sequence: TGTGCCAGCAGTTACGCGACAGGGCGAAGCACAGATACGCAGTATTTT.